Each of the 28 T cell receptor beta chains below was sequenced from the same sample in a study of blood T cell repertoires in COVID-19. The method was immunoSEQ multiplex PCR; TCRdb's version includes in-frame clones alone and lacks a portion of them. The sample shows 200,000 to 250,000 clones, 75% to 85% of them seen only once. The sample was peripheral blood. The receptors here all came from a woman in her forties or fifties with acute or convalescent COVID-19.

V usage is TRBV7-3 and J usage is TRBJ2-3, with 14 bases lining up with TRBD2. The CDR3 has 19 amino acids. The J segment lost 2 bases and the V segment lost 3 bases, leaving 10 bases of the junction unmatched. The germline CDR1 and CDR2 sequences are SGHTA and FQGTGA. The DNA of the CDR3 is TGTGCCAGCAGCTTGGCCGGGACTAGCGGGGGCCACTTCACAGATACGCAGTATTTT. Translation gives CASSLAGTSGGHFTDTQYF.

Written as DNA, the CDR3 is TGTGCCAGCAGCGTAGCAATCACCGAAGCTTTCTTT. Residues: CASSVAITEAFF. The chain has TRBV28 and TRBJ1-1; no definite D call. Trimming took 6 bases from V and 8 from J, leaving 13 bases between them. Germline-derived CDR1 and CDR2 are MDHEN and SYDVKM. The CDR3 loop spans 12 amino acids.

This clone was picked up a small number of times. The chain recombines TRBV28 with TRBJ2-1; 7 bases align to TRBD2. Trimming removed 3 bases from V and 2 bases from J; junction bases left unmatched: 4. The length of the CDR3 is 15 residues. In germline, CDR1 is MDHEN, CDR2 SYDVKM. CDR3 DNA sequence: TGTGCCAGCAGTTTGTTTGCGGGGGCCTACAATGAGCAGTTCTTC. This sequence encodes CASSLFAGAYNEQFF.

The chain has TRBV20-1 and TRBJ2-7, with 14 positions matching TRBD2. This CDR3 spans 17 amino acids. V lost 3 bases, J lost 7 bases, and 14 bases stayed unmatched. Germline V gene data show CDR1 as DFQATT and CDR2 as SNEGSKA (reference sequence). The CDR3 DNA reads TGCAGTGCTAGTCTCGGGACTAGCGGGAGCTCGGGGAGGGAGCAGTACTTC. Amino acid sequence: CSASLGTSGSSGREQYF.

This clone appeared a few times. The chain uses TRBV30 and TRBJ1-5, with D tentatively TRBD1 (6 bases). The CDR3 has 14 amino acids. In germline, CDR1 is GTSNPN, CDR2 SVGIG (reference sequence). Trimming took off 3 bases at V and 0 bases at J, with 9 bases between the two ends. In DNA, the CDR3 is TGTGCCTGGAGCGGGACACATAGCAATCAGCCCCAGCATTTT. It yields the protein CAWSGTHSNQPQHF.

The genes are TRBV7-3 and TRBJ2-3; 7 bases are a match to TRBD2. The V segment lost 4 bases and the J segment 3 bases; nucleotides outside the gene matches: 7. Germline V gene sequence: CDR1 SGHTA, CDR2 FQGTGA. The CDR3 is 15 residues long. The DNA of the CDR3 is TGTGCCAGCAGCTCGAGCGGGGCTGGTACAGATACGCAGTATTTT. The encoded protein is CASSSSGAGTDTQYF. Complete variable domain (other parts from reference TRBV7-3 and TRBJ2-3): GAGVSQTPSNKVTEKGKYVELRCDPISGHTALYWYRQSLGQGPEFLIYFQGTGAADDSGLPNDRFFAVRPEGSVSTLKIQRTERGDSAVYLCASSSSGAGTDTQYFGPGTRLTVL.

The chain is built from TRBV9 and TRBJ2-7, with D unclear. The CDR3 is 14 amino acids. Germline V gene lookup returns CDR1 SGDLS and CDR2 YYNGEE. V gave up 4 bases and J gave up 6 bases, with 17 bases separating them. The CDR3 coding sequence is TGTGCCAGCAGCCCAGATCCTCAGCAGGTCGAGCAGTACTTC. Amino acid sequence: CASSPDPQQVEQYF.

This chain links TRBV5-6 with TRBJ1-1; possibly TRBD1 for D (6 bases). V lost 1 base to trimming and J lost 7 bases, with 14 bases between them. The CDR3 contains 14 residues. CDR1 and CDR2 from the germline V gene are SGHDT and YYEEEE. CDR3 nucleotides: TGTGCCAGCAGCTTGCCCCCCGGGACATATGAAGCTTTCTTT. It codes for CASSLPPGTYEAFF.

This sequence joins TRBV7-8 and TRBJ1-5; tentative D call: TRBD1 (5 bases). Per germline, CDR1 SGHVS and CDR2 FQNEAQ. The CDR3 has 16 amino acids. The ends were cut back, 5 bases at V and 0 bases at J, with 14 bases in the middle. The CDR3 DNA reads TGTGCCAGCAGCCCTCTCGACAGCTATAGCAATCAGCCCCAGCATTTT. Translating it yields CASSPLDSYSNQPQHF.

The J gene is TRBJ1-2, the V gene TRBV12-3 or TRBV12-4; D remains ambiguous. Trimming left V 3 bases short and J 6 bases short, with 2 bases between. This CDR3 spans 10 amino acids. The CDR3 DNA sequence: TGTGCCAGCAGTTTTAATGGCTACACCTTC. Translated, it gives CASSFNGYTF.

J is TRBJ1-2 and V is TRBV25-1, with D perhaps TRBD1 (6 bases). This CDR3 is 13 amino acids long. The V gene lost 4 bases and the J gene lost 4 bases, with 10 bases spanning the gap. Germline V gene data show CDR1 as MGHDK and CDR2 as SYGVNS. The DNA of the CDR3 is TGTGCCAGCAGTGCGGGACAAGGCTATGGCTACACCTTC. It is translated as CASSAGQGYGYTF.

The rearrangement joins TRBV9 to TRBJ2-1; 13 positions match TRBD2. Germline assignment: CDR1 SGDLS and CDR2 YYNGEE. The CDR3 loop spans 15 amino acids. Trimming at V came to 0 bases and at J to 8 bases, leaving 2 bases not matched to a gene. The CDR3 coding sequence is TGTGCCAGCAGCGTAGGGACTAGCGGGGGTTATGAGCAGTTCTTC. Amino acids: CASSVGTSGGYEQFF.

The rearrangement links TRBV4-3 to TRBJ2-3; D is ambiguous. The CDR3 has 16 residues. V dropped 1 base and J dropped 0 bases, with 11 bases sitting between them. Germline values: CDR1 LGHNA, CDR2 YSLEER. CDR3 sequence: CASSQVFRSSTDTQYF. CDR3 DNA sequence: TGCGCCAGCAGCCAAGTGTTCAGATCTAGCACAGATACGCAGTATTTT.

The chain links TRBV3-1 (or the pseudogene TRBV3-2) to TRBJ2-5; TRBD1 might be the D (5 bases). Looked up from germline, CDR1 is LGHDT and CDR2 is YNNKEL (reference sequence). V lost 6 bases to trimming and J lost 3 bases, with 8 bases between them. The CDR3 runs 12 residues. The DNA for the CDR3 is TGTGCCAGCAGGGGGCGTGAAGAGACCCAGTACTTC. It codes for CASRGREETQYF.

In nucleotides, the CDR3 is TGTGCCTGGAGTGGGGACACCTTAGGGGGGGTCGGGGAGCTGTTTTTT. The encoded protein is CAWSGDTLGGVGELFF. The rearrangement links TRBV30 to TRBJ2-2; tentatively, D is TRBD2 (7 bases). CDR3 size: 16 residues. CDR1 is GTSNPN and CDR2 is SVGIG in the germline V gene (reference sequence). With 1 base removed from V and 7 bases from J, the gap between germline ends came to 19 bases.

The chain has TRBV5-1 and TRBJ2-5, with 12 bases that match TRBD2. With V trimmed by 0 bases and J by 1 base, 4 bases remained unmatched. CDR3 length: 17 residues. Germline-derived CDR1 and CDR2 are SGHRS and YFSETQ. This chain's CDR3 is CASSLAPSGGGQETQYF. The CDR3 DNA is TGCGCCAGCAGCTTGGCCCCTAGCGGGGGGGGCCAAGAGACCCAGTACTTC.

Here the CDR3 DNA reads TGTGCCAGCAGGAGACTACTGGAGCCCTATGGCTACACCTTC. This gives the protein CASRRLLEPYGYTF. The V and J genes are TRBV28 and TRBJ1-2; D not certain. V lost 6 bases to trimming and J lost 4 bases, with 15 bases between them. The CDR3 has 14 residues. Germline CDR1 and CDR2: MDHEN and SYDVKM.

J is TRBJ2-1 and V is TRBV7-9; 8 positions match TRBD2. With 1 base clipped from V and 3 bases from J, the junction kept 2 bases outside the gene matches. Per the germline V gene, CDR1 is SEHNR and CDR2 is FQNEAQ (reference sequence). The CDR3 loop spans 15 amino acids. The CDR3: CASSLGLAGYNEQFF. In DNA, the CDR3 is TGTGCCAGCAGCTTAGGGCTAGCGGGCTACAATGAGCAGTTCTTC.

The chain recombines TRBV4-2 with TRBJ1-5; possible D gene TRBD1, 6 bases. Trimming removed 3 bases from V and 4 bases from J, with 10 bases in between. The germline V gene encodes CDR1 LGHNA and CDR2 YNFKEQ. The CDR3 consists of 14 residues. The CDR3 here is CASSHGQRNQPQHF. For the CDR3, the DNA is TGTGCCAGCAGCCATGGACAGAGGAATCAGCCCCAGCATTTT.

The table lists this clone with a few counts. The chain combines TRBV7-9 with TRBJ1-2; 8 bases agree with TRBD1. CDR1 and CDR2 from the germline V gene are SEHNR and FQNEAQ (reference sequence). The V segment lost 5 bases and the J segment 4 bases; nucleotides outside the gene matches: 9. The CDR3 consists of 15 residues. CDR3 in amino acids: CASSPGQGGSYGYTF. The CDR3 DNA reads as TGTGCCAGCAGCCCCGGACAGGGAGGGAGCTATGGCTACACCTTC.

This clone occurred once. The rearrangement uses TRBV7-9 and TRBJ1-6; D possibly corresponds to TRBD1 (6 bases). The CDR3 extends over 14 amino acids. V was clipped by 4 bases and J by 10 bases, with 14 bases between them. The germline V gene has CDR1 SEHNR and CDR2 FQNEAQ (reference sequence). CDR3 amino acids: CASSSGQTASPLHF. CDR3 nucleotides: TGTGCCAGCAGCTCTGGACAGACGGCCTCACCCCTCCACTTT.

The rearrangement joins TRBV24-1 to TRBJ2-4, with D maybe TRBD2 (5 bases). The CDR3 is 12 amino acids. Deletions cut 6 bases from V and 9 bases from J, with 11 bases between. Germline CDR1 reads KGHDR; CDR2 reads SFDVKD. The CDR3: CATSSELGIQYF. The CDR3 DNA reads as TGTGCCACCAGTAGTGAACTAGGCATTCAGTACTTC.

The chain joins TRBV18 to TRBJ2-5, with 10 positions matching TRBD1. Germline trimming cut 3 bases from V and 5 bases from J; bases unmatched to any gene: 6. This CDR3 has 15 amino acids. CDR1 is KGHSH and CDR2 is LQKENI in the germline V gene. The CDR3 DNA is TGTGCCAGCTCACCGAGGGACAGGGGCCGGGAGACCCAGTACTTC. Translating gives CASSPRDRGRETQYF.

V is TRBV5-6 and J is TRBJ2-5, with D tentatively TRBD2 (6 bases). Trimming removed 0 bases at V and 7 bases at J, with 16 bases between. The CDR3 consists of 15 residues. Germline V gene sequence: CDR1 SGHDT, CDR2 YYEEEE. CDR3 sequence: CASSLEARSGGTQYF. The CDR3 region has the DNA TGTGCCAGCAGCTTGGAGGCCCGATCCGGGGGGACCCAGTACTTC. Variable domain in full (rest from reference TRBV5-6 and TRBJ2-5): DAGVTQSPTHLIKTRGQQVTLRCSPKSGHDTVSWYQQALGQGPQFIFQYYEEEERQRGNFPDRFSGHQFPNYSSELNVNALLLGDSALYLCASSLEARSGGTQYFGPGTRLLVL.

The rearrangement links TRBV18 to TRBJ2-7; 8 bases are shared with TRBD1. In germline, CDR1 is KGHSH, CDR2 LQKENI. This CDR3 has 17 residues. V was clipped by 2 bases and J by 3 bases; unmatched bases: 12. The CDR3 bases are TGTGCCAGCTCACCATTCCTCCCCGGGACAGGCGACTACGAGCAGTACTTC. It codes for CASSPFLPGTGDYEQYF.

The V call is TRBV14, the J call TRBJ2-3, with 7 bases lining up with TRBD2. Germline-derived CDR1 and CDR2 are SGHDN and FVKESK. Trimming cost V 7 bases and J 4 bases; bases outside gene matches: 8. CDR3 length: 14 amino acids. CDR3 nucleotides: TGTGCCAGCACTCCGGGACTACCCCCAGATACGCAGTATTTT. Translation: CASTPGLPPDTQYF.

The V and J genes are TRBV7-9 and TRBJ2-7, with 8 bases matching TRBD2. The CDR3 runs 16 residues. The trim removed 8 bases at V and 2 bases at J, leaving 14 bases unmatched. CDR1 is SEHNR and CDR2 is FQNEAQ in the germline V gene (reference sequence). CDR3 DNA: TGTGCCAGCCTCAGGTTCGGAGCGGGAGAACCCTACGAGCAGTACTTC. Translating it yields CASLRFGAGEPYEQYF.

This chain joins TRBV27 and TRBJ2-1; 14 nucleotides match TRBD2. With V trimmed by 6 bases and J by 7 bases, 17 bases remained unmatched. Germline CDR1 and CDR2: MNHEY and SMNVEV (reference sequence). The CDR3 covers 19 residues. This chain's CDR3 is CASSDKFPGLAGEFNEQFF. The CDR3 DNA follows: TGTGCCAGCAGCGACAAGTTTCCGGGACTAGCGGGAGAGTTTAATGAGCAGTTCTTC.